These 5 T cell receptor beta chains were sequenced from one sample in a study of lymphopenia after photon versus proton radiotherapy. Some clones are missing from TCRdb's copy, which holds only in-frame ones; the method was immunoSEQ multiplex PCR. The table has 15,000 to 20,000 clones, 75% to 85% seen once. The sample here was peripheral blood, taken from a patient treated with proton-based radiotherapy. All receptors come from a man in his sixties or seventies with pancreatic cancer.

The CDR3 spells CAWRDGYNTEAFF. DNA for the CDR3: TGTGCCTGGAGGGACGGATACAACACTGAAGCTTTCTTT. The rearrangement joins TRBV30 to TRBJ1-1; D unresolved. Germline CDR1 GTSNPN, CDR2 SVGIG (reference sequence). The CDR3 consists of 13 residues. The V and J ends lost 3 bases and 2 bases respectively, with 10 bases between them.

The V gene is TRBV9, the J gene TRBJ2-1; D possibly matches TRBD1 or TRBD2 (6 bases each). CDR1 SGDLS and CDR2 YYNGEE come from the germline V gene. With 4 bases removed from V and 8 bases from J, the gap between germline ends came to 19 bases. There are 15 residues in the CDR3. The DNA for the CDR3 is TGTGCCAGCAGCCCCTCGGGGGCCAACGTCCATGAGCAGTTCTTC. This translates into CASSPSGANVHEQFF.

The chain joins TRBV6-5 to TRBJ2-2, with 7 nucleotides matching TRBD1. V lost 4 bases and J lost 5; bases outside the gene matches: 4. The CDR3 sequence is 14 residues long. Germline lookup yields CDR1 MNHEY and CDR2 SVGAGI. DNA of the CDR3: TGTGCCAGCAGTTCCACCAGGGGGACCGGGGAGCTGTTTTTT. It encodes CASSSTRGTGELFF.

CDR3 sequence reads: CAWSPVSYEQYF. For the CDR3, the DNA is TGTGCCTGGAGTCCGGTCTCCTACGAGCAGTACTTC. The chain links TRBV30 to TRBJ2-7; D is undetermined. The germline V and J ends were trimmed by 2 bases and 0 bases, with 5 bases remaining between them. There are 12 residues in the CDR3. Germline CDR1 reads GTSNPN; CDR2 reads SVGIG (reference sequence). Together with reference TRBV30 and TRBJ2-7, the CDR3 gives the full variable domain: SQTIHQWPATLVQPVGSPLSLECTVEGTSNPNLYWYRQAAGRGLQLLFYSVGIGQISSEVPQNLSASRPQDRQFILSSKKLLLSDSGFYLCAWSPVSYEQYFGPGTRLTVT.

This sequence joins TRBV5-1 and TRBJ2-1, with TRBD2 identical over 8 bases. Germline V lookup: CDR1 SGHRS, CDR2 YFSETQ. The V segment lost 4 bases and the J segment 4 bases; nucleotides outside the gene matches: 7. The CDR3 runs to 15 residues. The CDR3 protein is CASSARGGQYNEQFF. The CDR3 nucleotides are TGCGCCAGCAGCGCCCGGGGGGGCCAATACAATGAGCAGTTCTTC.